The clone carrying this TCR beta chain was picked up a small number of times. What it binds is not known. Looked up from germline, CDR1 is SEHNR and CDR2 is FQNEAQ (reference sequence). The CDR3 totals 15 residues. Trimming removed 5 bases at V and 2 bases at J, with 13 bases between. Hyperthyroidism was newly diagnosed in patients aged 18 to 65 (duration under 2 months). This entry comes from a study of T cells in Graves' hyperthyroidism and ophthalmopathy. Amplified TCR beta CDR3 regions came from RNA transcripts. First-round RT-PCR targeting the TCR CDR3 was performed with the HTBI primer set. MiXCR was run by TCRdb on the multiplex PCR reads, yielding one entry per CDR3 protein. The sample has around 350,000 distinct CDR3 sequences, over 10% seen once; the top ten hold 9.2%. Study-wide results and limits: Stable hyperthyroidism was separated from ophthalmopathy by a model based on 13 V-J features.

This sequence originates from a woman between 18 and 29 years old with Graves' hyperthyroidism. The V and J genes are TRBV7-9 and TRBJ1-5; tentatively, D is TRBD1 (5 bases). Specimen: blood. CDR3 coding DNA: TGTGCCAGCAGCCCCGATAGAGGGGGCAATCAGCCCCAGCATTTT. Translating it yields CASSPDRGGNQPQHF.